This T cell receptor beta chain derives from a study of T cell repertoires in cytomegalovirus infection. Overall study context: CMV epitopes, recently identified HLA-C-restricted and well-studied HLA-B-restricted, were used. Through public TCR beta signatures, both CMV infection and matching HLA type were indicated. Study-level results: There were HLA-C-restricted CMV-specific TCR beta clonotypes dominating the ex vivo response. Accumulated public TCR beta family frequency recognized individuals carrying CMV together with the relevant HLA.

CDR1 and CDR2 (germline): LNHDA, SQIVND (reference sequence). Trimming cost V 8 bases and J 8 bases, with 15 bases left between them. The CDR3 is 13 amino acids. In TCRdb, the reads were re-called with MiXCR into one record per CDR3 protein. Here the sample spans about 89,000 distinct CDR3 sequences, around 28% being singletons. Turning to this clonotype: As yet, its antigen is unknown.

The receptor comes from a human donor in good health (CMV status not recorded). Some clones in this sample may be carry-over from other donors' samples. The chain has TRBV19 and TRBJ1-4; D is undetermined. The sample in question was CD8+ T cells from cultured PBMCs, obtained from culture after CMV antigen stimulation. This chain's CDR3 is CASSPWASEKLFF. CDR3 sequence (DNA): TGTGCCAGTTCTCCATGGGCTAGCGAAAAACTGTTTTTT.